This T cell receptor beta chain was identified during a study of cytomegalovirus exposure and HLA in healthy donors. About the research overall: The same platform used for the 650 to 850 first-cohort repertoires was also used for the approximately 120 validation repertoires, as a later analysis reported.

The repertoire was sequenced with immunoSEQ multiplex PCR; TCRdb's copy has only in-frame clones and lacks some. The table includes 200,000 or so clones, over 65% detected once. CDR1 is SGDLS, CDR2 YYNGEE, per germline. CDR3 length: 14 residues. The trim removed 0 bases at V and 3 bases at J, leaving 2 bases unmatched. The V call is TRBV9, the J call TRBJ1-2; 7 bases line up with TRBD1. The sample comprised PBMCs. The receptor comes from a woman aged 18-35 years in good health and CMV-seronegative. CDR3 in amino acids: CASSVDQGDYGYTF. In nucleotides, the CDR3 is TGTGCCAGCAGCGTAGATCAGGGGGACTATGGCTACACCTTC.